These 11 T cell receptor beta chains were sequenced from one sample in a study of identical twins. TCRdb passed the 5' RACE reads through MiXCR, listing each CDR3 protein once. The table has 700,000 to 950,000 distinct CDR3 sequences, roughly an eighth seen once. These data are also associated with another study on yellow fever vaccine responses in identical twins.

The sequencing sample was made of PBMCs. Receptor source: a woman aged 18-29 years in good health.

This clonotype has only a few counts. The CDR3 nucleotides read TGTGCCAGCAGTTTTAACAGCCGCAACTACGAGCAGTACTTC. Its protein product is CASSFNSRNYEQYF. The rearrangement uses TRBV27 and TRBJ2-7; D remains unclear. CDR1 and CDR2 (germline): MNHEY, SMNVEV (reference sequence). CDR3 length: 14 residues. V was shortened by 3 bases and J by 3 bases, with 12 bases between the two germline ends.

The J gene is TRBJ2-7, the V gene TRBV12-3 or TRBV12-4; the D gene is possibly TRBD2 (5 bases). V was pared by 2 bases and J by 2 bases, with 7 bases between. CDR3 length: 13 residues. CDR3 coding DNA: TGTGCCAGCAGTTTACAGCGGACCTACGAGCAGTACTTC. This translates into CASSLQRTYEQYF.

The gene calls are TRBV12-3 or TRBV12-4 and TRBJ2-1; 9 nucleotides match TRBD2. With 8 bases clipped from V and 7 bases from J, the junction kept 21 bases outside the gene matches. There are 18 residues in the CDR3. The CDR3 nucleotides are TGTGCCAGCTGTTCCATAGGGGGTAGCGGGGGTGTTGGGAATGAGCAGTTCTTC. Encoded protein: CASCSIGGSGGVGNEQFF.

This chain joins TRBV27 and TRBJ1-5; no reliable D call. The CDR3 has 12 amino acids. The V and J ends lost 5 bases and 6 bases respectively, with 8 bases between them. Germline V gene sequence: CDR1 MNHEY, CDR2 SMNVEV (reference sequence). CDR3 nucleotide sequence: TGTGCCAGCAGTCAACATGGTCAGCCCCAGCATTTT. Protein sequence: CASSQHGQPQHF.

This chain links TRBV6-1 with TRBJ2-7; the match to TRBD1 covers 10 bases. J gave up 4 bases and V 6 bases, and 6 bases lay outside the gene matches. Germline assignment: CDR1 MNHNS and CDR2 SASEGT. There are 14 residues in the CDR3. The CDR3 protein is CASRADRGSYEQYV. Here the CDR3 DNA reads TGTGCCAGCAGAGCGGACAGGGGGAGTTACGAGCAGTACGTC.

V and J are TRBV7-6 and TRBJ2-7; 8 bases align to TRBD2. J lost 1 base, V lost 5 bases, and 7 bases had no gene match. Germline values: CDR1 SGHVS, CDR2 FNYEAQ. CDR3 length: 15 residues. The CDR3 sequence is CASSHLTSGSYEQYF. DNA of the CDR3: TGTGCCAGCAGCCACCTAACTAGCGGATCCTACGAGCAGTACTTC.

Many counts were recorded for this clonotype. This sequence joins TRBV9 and TRBJ1-2; TRBD1 might be the D (6 bases). The CDR3 consists of 17 residues. With 3 bases removed from V and 3 bases from J, the gap between germline ends came to 21 bases. CDR1 is SGDLS and CDR2 is YYNGEE in the germline V gene. The CDR3 DNA reads as TGTGCCAGCAGCGCTCATTTCCCCGGGACATCGGACTATGGCTACACCTTC. Translated: CASSAHFPGTSDYGYTF.

This clonotype occurred a few times. The CDR3 region is CASSPKAGLAGGGDEQFF. The CDR3 region has the DNA TGTGCCAGCAGCCCAAAGGCGGGACTAGCGGGAGGGGGCGATGAGCAGTTCTTC. This rearrangement joins TRBV7-3 to TRBJ2-1, with 16 positions matching TRBD2. The CDR3 sequence is 18 residues long. Germline-derived CDR1 and CDR2 are SGHTA and FQGTGA. With V trimmed by 5 bases and J by 8 bases, 12 bases remained unmatched. Variable domain in full (rest from reference TRBV7-3 and TRBJ2-1): GAGVSQTPSNKVTEKGKYVELRCDPISGHTALYWYRQSLGQGPEFLIYFQGTGAADDSGLPNDRFFAVRPEGSVSTLKIQRTERGDSAVYLCASSPKAGLAGGGDEQFFGPGTRLTVL.

V is TRBV7-6 and J is TRBJ2-3; TRBD1 aligns across 8 bases. The J segment lost 6 bases and the V segment lost 8 bases, leaving 7 bases of the junction unmatched. The germline CDR1 and CDR2 sequences are SGHVS and FNYEAQ. The CDR3 contains 13 residues. The CDR3 spells CASSGRGLDTQYF. The CDR3 nucleotides are TGTGCCAGCTCCGGCAGGGGGCTTGATACGCAGTATTTT.

This sequence joins TRBV12-3 or TRBV12-4 and TRBJ2-5; possible D gene TRBD2, 7 bases. CDR3 length: 14 amino acids. Trimming took off 6 bases at V and 5 bases at J, with 16 bases between the two ends. DNA of the CDR3: TGTGCCAGCAGCCCAAAGGGGGGAGGGGAGACCCAGTACTTC. It specifies CASSPKGGGETQYF.

The gene calls are TRBV6-5 and TRBJ2-1; TRBD2 agrees at 7 bases. V lost 1 base and J lost 4; bases outside the gene matches: 4. Germline CDR1 is MNHEY and CDR2 is SVGAGI. This CDR3 contains 15 residues. As DNA, the CDR3 is TGTGCCAGCAGTTACTTGTCTAGCGGTTACAATGAGCAGTTCTTC. Its translation: CASSYLSSGYNEQFF.